This TCR beta chain was retrieved from a study of blood T cell repertoires in COVID-19. Across the study: Italy, Spain and the United States were the sources of the convalescent and acute COVID-19 samples. PBMCs, B-cell-depleted T cells, or T cells provided the cDNA or gDNA that made up the material.

Per the study methods: Nucleated cell counts were estimated from reference gene primer amplification. Data came from immunoSEQ multiplex PCR; TCRdb stores just in-frame clones and leaves some out. V and J calls and clone size come straight from that table; D and trimming were deduced from the DNA. This repertoire shows about 55,000 clones, 85% found once; its top ten account for roughly 10%. The receptor comes from a human donor in a cohort sampled during active COVID-19. Sequencing was performed on peripheral blood.

The CDR3 region is CSASRQGQSNEKLFF. CDR3 nucleotide sequence: TGCAGTGCTAGTCGGCAGGGGCAATCTAATGAAAAACTGTTTTTT. V gene TRBV20-1 combines with J gene TRBJ1-4; a possible D gene is TRBD1 (6 bases). Germline-derived CDR1 and CDR2 are DFQATT and SNEGSKA (reference sequence). The length of the CDR3 is 15 residues. Deletions cut 3 bases from V and 3 bases from J, with 14 bases between.